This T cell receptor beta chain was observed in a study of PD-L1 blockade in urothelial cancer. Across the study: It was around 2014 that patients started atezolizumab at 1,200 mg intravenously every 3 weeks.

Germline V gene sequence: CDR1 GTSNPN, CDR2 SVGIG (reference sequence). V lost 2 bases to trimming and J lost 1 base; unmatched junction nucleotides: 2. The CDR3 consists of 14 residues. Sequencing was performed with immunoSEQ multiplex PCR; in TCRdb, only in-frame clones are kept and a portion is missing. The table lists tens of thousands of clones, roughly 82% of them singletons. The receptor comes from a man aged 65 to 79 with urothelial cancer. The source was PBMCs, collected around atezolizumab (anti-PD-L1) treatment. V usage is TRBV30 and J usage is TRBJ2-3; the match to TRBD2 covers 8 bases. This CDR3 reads CAWSSSGGTDTQYF. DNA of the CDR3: TGTGCCTGGAGTAGTAGCGGGGGCACAGATACGCAGTATTTT.